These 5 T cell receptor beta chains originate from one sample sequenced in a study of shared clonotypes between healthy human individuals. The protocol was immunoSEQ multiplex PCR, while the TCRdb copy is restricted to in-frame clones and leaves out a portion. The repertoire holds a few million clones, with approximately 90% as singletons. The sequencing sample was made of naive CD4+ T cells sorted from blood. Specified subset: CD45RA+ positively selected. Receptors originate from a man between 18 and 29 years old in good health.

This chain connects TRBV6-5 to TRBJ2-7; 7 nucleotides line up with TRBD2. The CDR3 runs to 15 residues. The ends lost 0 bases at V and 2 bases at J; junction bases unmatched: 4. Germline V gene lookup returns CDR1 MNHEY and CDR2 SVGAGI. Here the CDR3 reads CASSYSGGTTYEQYF. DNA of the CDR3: TGTGCCAGCAGTTACTCGGGGGGGACCACCTACGAGCAGTACTTC.

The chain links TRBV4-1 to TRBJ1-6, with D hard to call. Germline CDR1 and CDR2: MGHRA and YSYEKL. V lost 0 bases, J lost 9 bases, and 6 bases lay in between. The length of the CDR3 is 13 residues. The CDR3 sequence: CASSQDAGSPLHF. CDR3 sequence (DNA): TGCGCCAGCAGCCAAGATGCCGGTTCACCCCTCCACTTT.

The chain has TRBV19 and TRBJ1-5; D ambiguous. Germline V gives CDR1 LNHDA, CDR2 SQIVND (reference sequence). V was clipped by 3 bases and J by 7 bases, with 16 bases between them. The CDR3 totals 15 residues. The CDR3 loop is CASSIIAVGNQPQHF. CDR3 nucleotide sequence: TGTGCCAGTAGTATTATAGCAGTGGGGAACCAGCCCCAGCATTTT.

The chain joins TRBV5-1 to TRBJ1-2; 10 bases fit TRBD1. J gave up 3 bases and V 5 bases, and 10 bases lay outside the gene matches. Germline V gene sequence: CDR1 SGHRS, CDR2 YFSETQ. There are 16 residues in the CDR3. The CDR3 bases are TGCGCCAGCAGAAGGGGACAGGGGAATCTGGACTATGGCTACACCTTC. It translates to CASRRGQGNLDYGYTF.

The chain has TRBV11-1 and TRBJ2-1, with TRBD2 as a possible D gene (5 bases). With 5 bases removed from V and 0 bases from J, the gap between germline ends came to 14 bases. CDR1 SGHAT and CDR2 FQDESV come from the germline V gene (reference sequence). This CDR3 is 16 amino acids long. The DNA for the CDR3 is TGTGCCAGCAGCCATCCGAGGGCTAGCTCCTACAATGAGCAGTTCTTC. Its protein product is CASSHPRASSYNEQFF.